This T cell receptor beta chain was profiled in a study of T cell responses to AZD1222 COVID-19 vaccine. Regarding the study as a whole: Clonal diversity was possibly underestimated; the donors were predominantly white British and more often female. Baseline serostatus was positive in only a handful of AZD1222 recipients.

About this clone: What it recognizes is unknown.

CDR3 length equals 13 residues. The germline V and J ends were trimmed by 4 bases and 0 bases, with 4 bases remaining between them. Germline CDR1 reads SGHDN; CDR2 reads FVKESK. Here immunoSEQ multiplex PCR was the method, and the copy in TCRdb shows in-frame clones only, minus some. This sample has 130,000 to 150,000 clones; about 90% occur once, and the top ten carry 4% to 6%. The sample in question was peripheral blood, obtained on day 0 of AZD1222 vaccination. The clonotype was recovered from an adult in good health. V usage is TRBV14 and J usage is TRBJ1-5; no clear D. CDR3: CASSLFSNQPQHF. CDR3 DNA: TGTGCCAGCAGCCTGTTTAGCAATCAGCCCCAGCATTTT.